One sample yielded the 12 T cell receptor beta chains listed below, sequenced in a study of OX40 agonist ivuxolimab in advanced cancers. Data came from immunoSEQ multiplex PCR; TCRdb stores just in-frame clones and leaves some out. The sample records approximately 45,000 clones, 85% to 90% being singletons. Specimen: CD4+ or CD8+ T cells sorted from blood, collected in a trial of the OX40 agonist ivuxolimab. These receptors were obtained from an adult with an advanced solid tumor such as melanoma, head and neck, liver or kidney cancer.

The V gene is TRBV7-9, the J gene TRBJ1-2, with D tentatively TRBD1 (5 bases). The ends were cut back, 5 bases at V and 4 bases at J, with 8 bases in the middle. The CDR3 sequence is 12 residues long. Germline V gives CDR1 SEHNR, CDR2 FQNEAQ (reference sequence). CDR3 in DNA: TGTGCCAGCAGCACGGACACCTATGGCTACACCTTC. Translating gives CASSTDTYGYTF.

The chain is built from TRBV6-5 and TRBJ1-2; D is unresolved. The V end lost 6 bases, the J end lost 2 bases, and 16 bases lay between the germline ends. Germline loops: CDR1 MNHEY, CDR2 SVGAGI. The CDR3 length is 15 residues. The CDR3 reads CASRTQALGNYGYTF. Written as DNA, the CDR3 is TGTGCCAGCAGGACCCAGGCGCTAGGGAACTATGGCTACACCTTC.

The chain carries TRBV5-5 and TRBJ1-5, with D uncertain. Trimming removed 0 bases from V and 3 bases from J, with 7 bases in between. Germline-derived CDR1 and CDR2 are SGHKS and YYEKEE (reference sequence). The length of the CDR3 is 14 residues. The CDR3 bases are TGTGCCAGCAGCTTGGGACGGATCAATCAGCCCCAGCATTTT. Translated: CASSLGRINQPQHF.

CDR3 bases: TGTGCCAGCAGCTCCCGACACTTACCAATCCAGTTCTTC. Amino acid sequence: CASSSRHLPIQFF. The chain is built from TRBV11-3 and TRBJ2-1; no firm D call. Germline values: CDR1 SGHNT, CDR2 YENEEA. Trimming removed 4 bases from V and 13 bases from J, with 17 bases in between. The length of the CDR3 is 13 residues.

The rearrangement uses TRBV29-1 and TRBJ2-3; 11 bases map to TRBD2. Trimming cost V 6 bases and J 4 bases; bases outside gene matches: 9. Germline V gives CDR1 SQVTM, CDR2 ANQGSEA. This CDR3 is built from 15 residues. This CDR3 is CSVFRLAGLADTQYF. The CDR3 region has the DNA TGCAGCGTCTTTAGACTAGCGGGATTGGCAGATACGCAGTATTTT.

The chain links TRBV7-6 to TRBJ2-3, with D maybe TRBD2 (6 bases). Germline CDR1 reads SGHVS; CDR2 reads FNYEAQ. V was trimmed by 7 bases and J by 0 bases, leaving 14 bases between them. CDR3 length: 15 residues. CDR3 protein: CASTAMAGSTDTQYF. The CDR3 bases are TGTGCCAGCACCGCCATGGCGGGGAGCACAGATACGCAGTATTTT.

The chain carries TRBV25-1 and TRBJ2-5; 10 bases line up with TRBD2. CDR1 MGHDK and CDR2 SYGVNS come from the germline V gene. This CDR3 is built from 16 residues. V shed 3 bases, J shed 5 bases, and the junction held 9 bases outside the gene matches. The CDR3 DNA is TGTGCCAGCAGTGATAGCCTAGCGGGAGTCGTGGAGACCCAGTACTTC. Amino acids: CASSDSLAGVVETQYF.

J is TRBJ2-7 and V is TRBV5-1, with 8 bases lining up with TRBD1. Germline CDR1 and CDR2: SGHRS and YFSETQ. The V gene end was trimmed by 2 bases and the J gene end by 3 bases; junction bases not matched to a gene: 10. The length of the CDR3 is 16 residues. The CDR3 bases are TGCGCCAGCAGCTTCCAAGCGGCAGGGGGCTTCTACGAGCAGTACTTC. It codes for CASSFQAAGGFYEQYF. The whole variable domain, remainder taken from reference TRBV5-1 and TRBJ2-7, is KAGVTQTPRYLIKTRGQQVTLSCSPISGHRSVSWYQQTPGQGLQFLFEYFSETQRNKGNFPGRFSGRQFSNSRSEMNVSTLELGDSALYLCASSFQAAGGFYEQYFGPGTRLTVT.

The chain is built from TRBV7-9 and TRBJ2-1; TRBD1 agrees at 8 bases. CDR3 length equals 16 residues. V dropped 4 bases and J dropped 3; count of bases not matched to a gene: 8. Germline V gene sequence: CDR1 SEHNR, CDR2 FQNEAQ (reference sequence). The CDR3 reads CASSYIDRGVYNEQFF. The CDR3 DNA reads TGTGCCAGCAGCTACATAGACAGGGGCGTCTACAATGAGCAGTTCTTC.

The rearrangement links TRBV21-1 to TRBJ2-3; no DNA check was done on the table's D call, TRBD2. TRBV21-1 is annotated as a pseudogene. This CDR3 is built from 14 residues. This CDR3 is CASSPRLAPDTQYF. Here the CDR3 DNA reads TGTGCCAGCAGCCCGCGACTAGCCCCAGATACGCAGTATTTT.

The genes are TRBV6-5 and TRBJ2-7; 10 nucleotides align to TRBD2. CDR1 is MNHEY, CDR2 SVGAGI, per germline. CDR3 size: 12 residues. V lost 5 bases and J lost 6; bases outside the gene matches: 1. The CDR3 loop is CASSRLAGEQYF. DNA of the CDR3: TGTGCCAGCAGTCGACTAGCGGGCGAGCAGTACTTC.

This clone has only a few counts. The V gene is TRBV19, the J gene TRBJ2-4; D is uncertain. The CDR3 sequence is 12 residues long. V was pared by 3 bases and J by 6 bases, with 6 bases between. Per the germline V gene, CDR1 is LNHDA and CDR2 is SQIVND (reference sequence). The CDR3 is CASSINGNIQYF. The CDR3, as DNA: TGTGCCAGTAGTATTAACGGAAACATTCAGTACTTC.